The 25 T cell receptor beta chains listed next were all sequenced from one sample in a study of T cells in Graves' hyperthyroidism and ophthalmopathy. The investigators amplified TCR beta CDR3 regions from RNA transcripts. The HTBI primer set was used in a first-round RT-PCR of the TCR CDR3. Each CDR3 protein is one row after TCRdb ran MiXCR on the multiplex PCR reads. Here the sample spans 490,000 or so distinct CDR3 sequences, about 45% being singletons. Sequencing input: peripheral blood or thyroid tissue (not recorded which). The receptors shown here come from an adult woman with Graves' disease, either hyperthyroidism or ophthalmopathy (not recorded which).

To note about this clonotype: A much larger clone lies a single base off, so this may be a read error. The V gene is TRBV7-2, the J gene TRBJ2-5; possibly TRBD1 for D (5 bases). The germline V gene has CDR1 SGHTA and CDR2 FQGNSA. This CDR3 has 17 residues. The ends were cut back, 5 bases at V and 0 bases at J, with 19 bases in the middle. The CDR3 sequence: CASSRGKLLPNQETQYF. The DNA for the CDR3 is TGTGCCAGCAGCAGGGGAAAATTGCTTCCAAACCAAGAGACCCAGTACTTC.

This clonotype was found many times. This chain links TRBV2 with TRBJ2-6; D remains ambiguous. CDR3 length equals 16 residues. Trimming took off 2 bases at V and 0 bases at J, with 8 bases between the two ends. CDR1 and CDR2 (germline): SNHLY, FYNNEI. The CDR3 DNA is TGTGCCAGCAGTGAAAAAGGGAACTCTGGGGCCAACGTCCTGACTTTC. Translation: CASSEKGNSGANVLTF.

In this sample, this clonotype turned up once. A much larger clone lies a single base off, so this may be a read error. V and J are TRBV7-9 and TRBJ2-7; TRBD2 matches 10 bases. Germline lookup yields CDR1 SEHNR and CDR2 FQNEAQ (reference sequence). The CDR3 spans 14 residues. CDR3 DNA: TGTGCCAGCAGAGCGGGAGGGCCCCCCTACGAGCAGTGCTTC. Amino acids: CASRAGGPPYEQCF.

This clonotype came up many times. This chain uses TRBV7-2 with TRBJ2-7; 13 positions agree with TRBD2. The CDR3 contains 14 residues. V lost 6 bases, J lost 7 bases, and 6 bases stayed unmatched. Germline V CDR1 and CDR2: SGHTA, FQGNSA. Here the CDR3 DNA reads TGTGCCAGCAGACCTGGACTAGCGGGAGTTGAGCAGTACTTC. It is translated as CASRPGLAGVEQYF.

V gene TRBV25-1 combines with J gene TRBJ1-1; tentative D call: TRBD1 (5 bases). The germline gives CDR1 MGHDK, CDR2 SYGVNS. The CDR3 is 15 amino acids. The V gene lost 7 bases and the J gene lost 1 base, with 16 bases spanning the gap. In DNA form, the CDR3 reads TGTGCCAGCATCGGACCAGGGACCGCGAACACTGAAGCTTTCTTT. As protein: CASIGPGTANTEAFF. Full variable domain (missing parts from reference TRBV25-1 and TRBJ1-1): EADIYQTPRYLVIGTGKKITLECSQTMGHDKMYWYQQDPGMELHLIHYSYGVNSTEKGDLSSESTVSRIRTEHFPLTLESARPSHTSQYLCASIGPGTANTEAFFGQGTRLTVV.

The CDR3 coding sequence is TGCGCCAGCAGTTTAGTTGGGGGCCCAAACTACGAGCAGTACTTC. Its protein product is CASSLVGGPNYEQYF. This rearrangement joins TRBV10-2 to TRBJ2-7, with D tentatively TRBD1 (6 bases). Germline CDR1 is WSHSY and CDR2 is SAAADI. Trimming took off 5 bases at V and 3 bases at J, with 17 bases between the two ends. The CDR3 is 15 amino acids.

CDR3 in amino acids: CASSPSAYEQYF. CDR3 bases: TGTGCCAGCTCACCATCCGCGTACGAGCAGTACTTC. The gene calls are TRBV18 and TRBJ2-7; D gene unclear. V was cut by 2 bases and J by 4 bases, with 6 bases left in between. The germline V gene has CDR1 KGHSH and CDR2 LQKENI. The CDR3 spans 12 residues.

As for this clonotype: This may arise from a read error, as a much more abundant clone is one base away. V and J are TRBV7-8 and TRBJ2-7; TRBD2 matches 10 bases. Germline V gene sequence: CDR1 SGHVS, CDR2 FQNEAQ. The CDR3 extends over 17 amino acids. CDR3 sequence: CASSFRPLSGGYYGQYF. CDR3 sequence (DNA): TGTGCCAGCAGCTTCCGCCCTCTTAGCGGGGGGTACTACGGGCAGTACTTC. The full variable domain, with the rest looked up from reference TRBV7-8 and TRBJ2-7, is GAGVSQSPRYKVAKRGQDVALRCDPISGHVSLFWYQQALGQGPEFLTYFQNEAQLDKSGLPSDRFFAERPEGSVSTLKIQRTQQEDSAVYLCASSFRPLSGGYYGQYFGPGTRLTVT.

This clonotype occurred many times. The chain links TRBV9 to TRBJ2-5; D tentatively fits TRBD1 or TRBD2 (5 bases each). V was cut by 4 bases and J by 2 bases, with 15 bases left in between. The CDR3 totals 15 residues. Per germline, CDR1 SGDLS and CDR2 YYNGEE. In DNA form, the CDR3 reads TGTGCCAGCAGCTTAGGGACGTCCAGTCAAGAGACCCAGTACTTC. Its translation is CASSLGTSSQETQYF.

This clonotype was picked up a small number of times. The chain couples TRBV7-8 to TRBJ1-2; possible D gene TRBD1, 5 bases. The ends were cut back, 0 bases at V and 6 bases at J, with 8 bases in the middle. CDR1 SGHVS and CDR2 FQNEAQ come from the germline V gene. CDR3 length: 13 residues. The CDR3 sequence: CASSLALTDGYTF. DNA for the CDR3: TGTGCCAGCAGCTTAGCGTTGACAGATGGCTACACCTTC.

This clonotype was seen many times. In nucleotides, the CDR3 is TGTGCCAGTAGCCAACGACAGGGCACCGGGGAGCTGTTTTTT. Its protein is CASSQRQGTGELFF. V gene TRBV19 combines with J gene TRBJ2-2, with 7 bases lining up with TRBD1. The V gene end was trimmed by 6 bases and the J gene end by 4 bases; junction bases not matched to a gene: 5. Germline CDR1 is LNHDA and CDR2 is SQIVND (reference sequence). CDR3 length: 14 amino acids.

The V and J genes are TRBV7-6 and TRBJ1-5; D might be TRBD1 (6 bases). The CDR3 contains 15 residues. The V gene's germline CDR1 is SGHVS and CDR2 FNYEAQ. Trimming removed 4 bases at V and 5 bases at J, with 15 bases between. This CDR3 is CASSSEGGLDQPQHF. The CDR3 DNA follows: TGTGCCAGCAGCTCAGAGGGGGGCTTGGATCAGCCCCAGCATTTT.

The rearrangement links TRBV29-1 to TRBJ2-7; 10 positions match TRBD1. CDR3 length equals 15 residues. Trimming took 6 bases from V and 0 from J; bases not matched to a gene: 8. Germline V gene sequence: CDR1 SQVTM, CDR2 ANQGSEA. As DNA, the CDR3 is TGCAGCGTGCGAACCGGGACAGGGGTCTCCTACGAGCAGTACTTC. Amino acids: CSVRTGTGVSYEQYF.

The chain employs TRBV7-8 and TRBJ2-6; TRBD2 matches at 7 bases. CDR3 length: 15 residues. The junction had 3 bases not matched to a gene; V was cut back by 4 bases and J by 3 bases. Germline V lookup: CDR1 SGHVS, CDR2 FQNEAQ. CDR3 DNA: TGTGCCAGCAGCTCGGCTAGCGGTGGGGCCAACGTCCTGACTTTC. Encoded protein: CASSSASGGANVLTF.

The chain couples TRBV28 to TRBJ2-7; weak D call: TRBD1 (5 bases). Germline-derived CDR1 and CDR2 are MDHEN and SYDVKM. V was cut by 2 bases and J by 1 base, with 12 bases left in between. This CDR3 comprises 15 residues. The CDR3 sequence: CASSLLSTDSYEQYF. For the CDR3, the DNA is TGTGCCAGCAGTTTACTCTCGACAGATTCCTACGAGCAGTACTTC.

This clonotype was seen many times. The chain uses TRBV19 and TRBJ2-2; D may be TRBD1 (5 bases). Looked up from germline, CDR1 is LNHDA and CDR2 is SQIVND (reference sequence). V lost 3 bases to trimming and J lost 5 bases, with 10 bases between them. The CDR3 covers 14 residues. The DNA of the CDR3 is TGTGCCAGTAGTATTTCCAGGGCGACCGGGGAGCTGTTTTTT. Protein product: CASSISRATGELFF.

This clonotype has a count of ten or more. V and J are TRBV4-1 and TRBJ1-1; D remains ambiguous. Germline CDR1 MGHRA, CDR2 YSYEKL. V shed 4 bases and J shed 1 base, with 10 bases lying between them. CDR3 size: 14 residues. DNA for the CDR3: TGCGCCAGCAGCCCCCAGGCAACGAACACTGAAGCTTTCTTT. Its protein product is CASSPQATNTEAFF.

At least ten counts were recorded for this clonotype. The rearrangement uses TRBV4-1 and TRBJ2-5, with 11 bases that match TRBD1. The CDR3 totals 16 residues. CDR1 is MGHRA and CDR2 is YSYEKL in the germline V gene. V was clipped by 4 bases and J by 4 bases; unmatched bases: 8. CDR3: CASSRQPGQGGETQYF. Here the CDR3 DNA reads TGCGCCAGCAGCCGCCAACCGGGACAGGGGGGAGAGACCCAGTACTTC.

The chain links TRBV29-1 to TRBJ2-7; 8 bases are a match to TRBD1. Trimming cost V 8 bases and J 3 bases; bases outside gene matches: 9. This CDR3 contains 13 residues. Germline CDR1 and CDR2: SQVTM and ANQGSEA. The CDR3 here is CSSFVDRVYEQYF. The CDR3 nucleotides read TGCAGCAGTTTCGTGGACAGGGTCTACGAGCAGTACTTC.

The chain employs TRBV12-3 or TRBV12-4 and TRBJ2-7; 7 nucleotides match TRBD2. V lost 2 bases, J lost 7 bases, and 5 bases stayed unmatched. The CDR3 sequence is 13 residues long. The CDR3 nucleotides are TGTGCCAGCAGTTTAAACGGGGGGAATGAGCAGTACTTC. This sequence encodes CASSLNGGNEQYF.

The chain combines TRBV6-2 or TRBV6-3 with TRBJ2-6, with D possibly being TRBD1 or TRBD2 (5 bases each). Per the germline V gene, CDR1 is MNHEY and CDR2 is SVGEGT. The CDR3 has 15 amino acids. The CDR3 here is CALRDGLSGANVLTF. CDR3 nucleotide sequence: TGTGCACTCCGGGACGGTCTCTCTGGGGCCAACGTCCTGACTTTC.

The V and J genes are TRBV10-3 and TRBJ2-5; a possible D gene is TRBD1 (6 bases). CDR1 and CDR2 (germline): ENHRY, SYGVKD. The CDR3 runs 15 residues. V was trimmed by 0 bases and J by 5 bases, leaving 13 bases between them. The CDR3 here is CAISESRGQGETQYF. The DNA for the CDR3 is TGTGCCATCAGTGAGTCGAGAGGGCAGGGGGAGACCCAGTACTTC.

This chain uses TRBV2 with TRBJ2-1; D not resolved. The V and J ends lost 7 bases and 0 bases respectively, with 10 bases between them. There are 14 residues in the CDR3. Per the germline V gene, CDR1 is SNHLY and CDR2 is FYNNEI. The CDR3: CASIKESSYNEQFF. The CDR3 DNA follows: TGTGCCAGCATTAAGGAGTCCTCCTACAATGAGCAGTTCTTC.

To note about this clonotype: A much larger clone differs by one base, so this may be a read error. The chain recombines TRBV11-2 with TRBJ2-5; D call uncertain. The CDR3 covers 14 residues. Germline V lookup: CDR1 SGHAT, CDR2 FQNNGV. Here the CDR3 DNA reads TGCGCCAGCAGCCAAGATAGGAGCCAAGGGACCCAGTACTTC. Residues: CASSQDRSQGTQYF.

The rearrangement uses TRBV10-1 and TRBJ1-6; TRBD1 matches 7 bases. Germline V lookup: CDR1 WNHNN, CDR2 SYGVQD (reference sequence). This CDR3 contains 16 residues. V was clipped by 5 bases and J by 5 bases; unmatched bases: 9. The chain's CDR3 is CASSSKTGSHNSPLHF. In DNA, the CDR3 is TGCGCCAGCAGTTCAAAGACAGGGTCCCATAATTCACCCCTCCACTTT.